This T cell receptor (beta chain) came from a study of response to subunit inactivated influenza vaccine. Study-wide findings and caveats: Authors suggested that a seasonal influenza vaccination recruits few new T cells each time.

The CDR3 is made up of 15 amino acids. V lost 0 bases and J lost 0, with 8 bases in between. Germline-derived CDR1 and CDR2 are MNHEY and SVGAGI. TCRdb reprocessed the RT-PCR reads with MiXCR, giving one entry per CDR3 protein. Among about 700,000 distinct CDR3 sequences listed, about 15% were seen once. With regard to this clonotype: The antigen remains undetermined.

V usage is TRBV6-5 and J usage is TRBJ1-1; D not certain. Specimen: PBMCs from blood, collected 14 to 15 days before vaccination. This TCR derives from a man over 45 who received an inactivated influenza vaccine. The CDR3 DNA is TGTGCCAGCAGTTACTCGAGCGCGATGAACACTGAAGCTTTCTTT. It is translated as CASSYSSAMNTEAFF.